This T cell receptor beta chain was recorded in a study of cytomegalovirus exposure and HLA in healthy donors. General observations from the study: TRBV6-2, TRBV6-3 and some other V segments were excluded as indistinguishable.

13 Jbeta primers and 60 Vbeta primers were used for the PCR. Libraries were prepared by immunoSEQ multiplex PCR; TCRdb keeps only in-frame clonotypes and omits some of them. The data show 120,000 or so clones, about 80% seen once. This CDR3 has 14 amino acids. Trimming shortened V by 1 base and J by 9 bases, and 14 bases separated the two germline ends. Germline CDR1 is LNHDA and CDR2 is SQIVND (reference sequence). Points on this clone: Its antigen is not known.

The clonotype originates from a man aged 18 to 29 in good health and CMV-seronegative. The sequenced sample consisted of PBMCs. The V gene is TRBV19, the J gene TRBJ2-3, with D possibly TRBD2 on 5 matching bases. The DNA for the CDR3 is TGTGCCAGTAGTATAGCCACGGACTCCCGCACGCAGTATTTT. Amino acid sequence: CASSIATDSRTQYF.